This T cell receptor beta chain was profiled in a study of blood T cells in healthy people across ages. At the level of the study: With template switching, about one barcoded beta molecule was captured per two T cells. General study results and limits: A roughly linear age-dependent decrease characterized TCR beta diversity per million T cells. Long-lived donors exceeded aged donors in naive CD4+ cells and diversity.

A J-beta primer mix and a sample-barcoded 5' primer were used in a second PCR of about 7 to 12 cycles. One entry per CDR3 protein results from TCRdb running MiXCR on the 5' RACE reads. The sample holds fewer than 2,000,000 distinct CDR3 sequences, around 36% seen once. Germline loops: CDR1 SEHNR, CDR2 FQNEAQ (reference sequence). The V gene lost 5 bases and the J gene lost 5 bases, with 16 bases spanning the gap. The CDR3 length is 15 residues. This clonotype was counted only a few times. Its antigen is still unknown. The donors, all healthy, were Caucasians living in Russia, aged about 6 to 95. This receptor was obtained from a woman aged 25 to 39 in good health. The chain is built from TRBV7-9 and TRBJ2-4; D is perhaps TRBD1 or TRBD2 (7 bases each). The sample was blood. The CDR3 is CASSRTAGGENIQYF. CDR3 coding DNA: TGTGCCAGCAGCAGGACCGCAGGGGGGGAAAACATTCAGTACTTC.